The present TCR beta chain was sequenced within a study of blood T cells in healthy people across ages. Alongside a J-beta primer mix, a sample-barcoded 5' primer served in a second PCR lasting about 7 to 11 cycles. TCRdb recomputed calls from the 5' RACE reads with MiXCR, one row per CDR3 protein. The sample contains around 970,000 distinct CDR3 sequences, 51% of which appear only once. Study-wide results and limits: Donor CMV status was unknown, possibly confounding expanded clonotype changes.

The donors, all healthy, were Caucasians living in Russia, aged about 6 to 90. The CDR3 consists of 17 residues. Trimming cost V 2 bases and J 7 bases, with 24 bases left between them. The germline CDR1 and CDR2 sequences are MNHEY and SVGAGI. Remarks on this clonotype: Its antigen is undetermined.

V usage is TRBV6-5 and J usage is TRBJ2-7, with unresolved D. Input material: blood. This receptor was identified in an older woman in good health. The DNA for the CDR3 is TGTGCCAGCAGTTACGGAAGAGAGCCCCCGCTAGACAATGAGCAGTACTTC. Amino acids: CASSYGREPPLDNEQYF.